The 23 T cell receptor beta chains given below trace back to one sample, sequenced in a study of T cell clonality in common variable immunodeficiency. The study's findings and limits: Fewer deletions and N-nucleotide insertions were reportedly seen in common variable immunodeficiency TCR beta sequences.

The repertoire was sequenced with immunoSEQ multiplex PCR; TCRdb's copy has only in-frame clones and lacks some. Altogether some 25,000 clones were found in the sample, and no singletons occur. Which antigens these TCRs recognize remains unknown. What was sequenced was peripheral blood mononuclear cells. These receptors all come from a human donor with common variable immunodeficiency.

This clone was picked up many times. Partial CDR3 DNA: TGTGCCAGTAGTATCTTCGGACAGGGGAGCACAGATACG. Translating it yields CASSIFGQGSTDT. The whole CDR3 reads CASSIFGQGSTDTQYF. This chain uses TRBV19 with TRBJ2-3, with 9 bases matching TRBD1. The DNA ends 3 residues before the CDR3 does, and the rest of the CDR3 is filled in from the germline J gene. This CDR3 spans 16 amino acids. The germline CDR1 and CDR2 sequences are LNHDA and SQIVND (reference sequence). The V gene end was trimmed by 3 bases and the J gene end by 0 bases; junction bases not matched to a gene: 4.

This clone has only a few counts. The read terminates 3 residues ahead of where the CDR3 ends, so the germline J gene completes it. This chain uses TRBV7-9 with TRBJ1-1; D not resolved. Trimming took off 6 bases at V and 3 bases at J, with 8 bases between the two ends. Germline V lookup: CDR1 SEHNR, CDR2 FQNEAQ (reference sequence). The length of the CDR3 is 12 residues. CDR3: CASRTIYTEAFF. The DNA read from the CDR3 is TGTGCCAGCAGGACAATTTACACTGAA.

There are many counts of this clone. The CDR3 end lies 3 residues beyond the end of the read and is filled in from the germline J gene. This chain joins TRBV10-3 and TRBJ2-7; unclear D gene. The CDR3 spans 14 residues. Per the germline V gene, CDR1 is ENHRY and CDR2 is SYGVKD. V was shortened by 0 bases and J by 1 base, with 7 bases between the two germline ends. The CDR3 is CAISESGISYEQYF. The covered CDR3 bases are TGTGCCATCAGTGAGTCTGGCATATCCTACGAG.

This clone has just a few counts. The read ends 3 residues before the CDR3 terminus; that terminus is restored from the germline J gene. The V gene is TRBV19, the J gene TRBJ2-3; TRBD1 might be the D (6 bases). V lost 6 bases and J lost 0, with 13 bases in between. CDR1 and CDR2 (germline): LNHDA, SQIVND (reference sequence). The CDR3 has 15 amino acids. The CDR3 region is CASSTGQSSTDTQYF. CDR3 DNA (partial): TGTGCCAGTAGCACAGGGCAGTCTAGCACAGATACG.

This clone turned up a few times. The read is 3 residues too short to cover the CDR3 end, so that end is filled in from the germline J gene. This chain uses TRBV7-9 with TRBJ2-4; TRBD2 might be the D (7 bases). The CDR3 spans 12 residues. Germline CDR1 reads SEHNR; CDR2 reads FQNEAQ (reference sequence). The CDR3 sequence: CASSSRGGDQYF. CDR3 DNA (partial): TGTGCCAGCAGCTCCAGAGGGGGGGAT.

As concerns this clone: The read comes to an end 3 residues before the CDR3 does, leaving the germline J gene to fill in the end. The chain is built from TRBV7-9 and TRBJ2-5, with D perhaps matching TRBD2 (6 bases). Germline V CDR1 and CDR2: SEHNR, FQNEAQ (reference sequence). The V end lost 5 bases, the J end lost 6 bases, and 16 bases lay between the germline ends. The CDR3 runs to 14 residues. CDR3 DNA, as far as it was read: TGTGCCAGCAGCGACAGAGACGGGAGAAAGACC. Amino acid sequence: CASSDRDGRKT. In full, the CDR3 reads CASSDRDGRKTQYF. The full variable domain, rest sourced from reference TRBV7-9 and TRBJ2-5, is DTGVSQNPRHKITKRGQNVTFRCDPISEHNRLYWYRQTLGQGPEFLTYFQNEAQLEKSRLLSDRFSAERPKGSFSTLEIQRTEQGDSAMYLCASSDRDGRKTQYFGPGTRLLVL.

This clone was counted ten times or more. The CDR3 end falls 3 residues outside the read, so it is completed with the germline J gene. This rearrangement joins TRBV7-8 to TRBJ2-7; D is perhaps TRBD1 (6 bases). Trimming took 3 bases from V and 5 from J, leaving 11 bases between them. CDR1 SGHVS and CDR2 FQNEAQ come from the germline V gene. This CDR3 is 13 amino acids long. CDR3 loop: CASSFYRENEQYF. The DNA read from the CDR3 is TGTGCCAGCAGCTTCTACAGGGAGAACGAG.

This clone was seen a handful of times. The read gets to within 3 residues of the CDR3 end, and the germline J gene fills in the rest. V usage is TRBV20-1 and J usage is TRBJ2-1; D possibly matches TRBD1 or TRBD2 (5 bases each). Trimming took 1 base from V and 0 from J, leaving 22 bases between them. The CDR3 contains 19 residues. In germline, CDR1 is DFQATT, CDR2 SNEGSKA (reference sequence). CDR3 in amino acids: CSARVPGKGRLSSYNEQFF. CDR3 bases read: TGCAGTGCTAGAGTCCCGGGAAAGGGGCGCCTGAGCTCCTACAATGAG.

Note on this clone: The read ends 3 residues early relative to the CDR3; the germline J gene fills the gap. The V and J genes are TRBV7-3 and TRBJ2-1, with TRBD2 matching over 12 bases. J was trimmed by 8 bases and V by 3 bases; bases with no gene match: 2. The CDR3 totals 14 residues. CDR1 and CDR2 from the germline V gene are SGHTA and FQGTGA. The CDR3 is CASSLTSGSDEQFF. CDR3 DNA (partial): TGTGCCAGCAGCTTGACTAGCGGGAGCGATGAG.

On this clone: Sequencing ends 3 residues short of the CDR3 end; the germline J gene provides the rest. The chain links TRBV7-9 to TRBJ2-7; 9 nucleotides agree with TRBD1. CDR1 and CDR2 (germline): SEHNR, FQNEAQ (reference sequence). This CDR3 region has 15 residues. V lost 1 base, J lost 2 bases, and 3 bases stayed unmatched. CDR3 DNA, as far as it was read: TGTGCCAGCAGCTTAGAGGACAGGGGCCCCTACGAG. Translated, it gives CASSLEDRGPYE. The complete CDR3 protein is CASSLEDRGPYEQYF.

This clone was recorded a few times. The CDR3 bases that were read are TGTGCCTGGGGCACGGTGAGTAGGGTGAACACTGAA. Its protein is CAWGTVSRVNTE. In full, the CDR3 is CAWGTVSRVNTEAFF. This chain uses TRBV30 with TRBJ1-1; D unclear. The read halts 3 residues ahead of the CDR3 end, with the missing end drawn from the germline J gene. Trimming removed 5 bases from V and 0 bases from J, with 16 bases in between. The CDR3 runs 15 residues. Germline-derived CDR1 and CDR2 are GTSNPN and SVGIG (reference sequence).

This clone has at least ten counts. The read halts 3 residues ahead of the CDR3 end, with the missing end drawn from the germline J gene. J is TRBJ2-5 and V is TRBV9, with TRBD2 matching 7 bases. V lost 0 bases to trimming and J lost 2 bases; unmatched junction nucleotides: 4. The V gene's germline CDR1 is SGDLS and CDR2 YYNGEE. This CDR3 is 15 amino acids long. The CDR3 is CASSVGTSAQETQYF. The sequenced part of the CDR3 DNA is TGTGCCAGCAGCGTAGGTACTAGCGCTCAAGAGACC.

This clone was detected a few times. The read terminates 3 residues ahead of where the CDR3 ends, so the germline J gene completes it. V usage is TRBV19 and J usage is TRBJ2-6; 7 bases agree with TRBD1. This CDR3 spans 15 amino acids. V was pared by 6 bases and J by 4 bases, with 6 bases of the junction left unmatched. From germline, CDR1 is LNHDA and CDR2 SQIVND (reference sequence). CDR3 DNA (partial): TGTGCCAGTAGCGACAGGGTACCCGGGGCCAACGTC. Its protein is CASSDRVPGANV. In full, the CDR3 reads CASSDRVPGANVLTF.

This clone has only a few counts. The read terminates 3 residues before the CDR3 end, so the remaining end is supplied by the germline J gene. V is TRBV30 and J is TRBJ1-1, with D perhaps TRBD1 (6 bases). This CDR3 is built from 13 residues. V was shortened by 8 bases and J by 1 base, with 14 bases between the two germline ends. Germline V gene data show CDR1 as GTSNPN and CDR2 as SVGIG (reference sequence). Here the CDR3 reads CAEMDRTNTEAFF. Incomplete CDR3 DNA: TGTGCCGAAATGGACAGAACGAACACTGAA.

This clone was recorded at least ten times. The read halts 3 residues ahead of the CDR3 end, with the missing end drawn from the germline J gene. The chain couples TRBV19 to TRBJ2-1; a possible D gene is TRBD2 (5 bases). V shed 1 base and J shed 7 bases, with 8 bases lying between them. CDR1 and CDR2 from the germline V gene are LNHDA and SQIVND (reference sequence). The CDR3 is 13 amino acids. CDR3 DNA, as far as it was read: TGTGCCAGTAGTATAGCGGGGAGAAATGAG. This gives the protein CASSIAGRNE. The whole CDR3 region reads CASSIAGRNEQFF.

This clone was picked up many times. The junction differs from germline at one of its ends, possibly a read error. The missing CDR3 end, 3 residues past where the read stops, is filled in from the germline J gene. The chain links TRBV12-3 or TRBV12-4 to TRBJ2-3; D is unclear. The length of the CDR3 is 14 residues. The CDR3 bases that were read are TGTGCCGGCAGTCTCCCGACTTCACCAGATACG. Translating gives CAGSLPTSPDT. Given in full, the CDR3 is CAGSLPTSPDTQYF.

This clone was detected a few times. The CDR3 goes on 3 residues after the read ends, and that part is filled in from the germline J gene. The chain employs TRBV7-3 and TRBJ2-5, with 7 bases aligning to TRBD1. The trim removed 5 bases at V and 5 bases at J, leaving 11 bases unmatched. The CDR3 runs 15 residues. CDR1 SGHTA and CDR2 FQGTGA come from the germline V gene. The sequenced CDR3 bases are TGTGCCAGCAGCATCAGACAGGGCCCATGGGAGACC. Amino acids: CASSIRQGPWET. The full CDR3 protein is CASSIRQGPWETQYF.

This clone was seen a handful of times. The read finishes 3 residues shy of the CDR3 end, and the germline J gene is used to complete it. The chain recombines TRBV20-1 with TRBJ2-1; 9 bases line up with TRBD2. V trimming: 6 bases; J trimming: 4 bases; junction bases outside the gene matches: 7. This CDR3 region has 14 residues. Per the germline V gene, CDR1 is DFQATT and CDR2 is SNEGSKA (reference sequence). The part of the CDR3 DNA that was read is TGCAGTGCGTTGCTAACTAGCGGGTACAATGAG. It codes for CSALLTSGYNE. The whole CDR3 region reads CSALLTSGYNEQFF.

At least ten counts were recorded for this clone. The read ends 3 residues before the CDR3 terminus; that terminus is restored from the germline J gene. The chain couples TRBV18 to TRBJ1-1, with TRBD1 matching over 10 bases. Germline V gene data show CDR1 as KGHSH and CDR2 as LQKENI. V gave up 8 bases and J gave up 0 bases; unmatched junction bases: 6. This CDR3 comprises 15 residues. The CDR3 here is CASLRTGGVNTEAFF. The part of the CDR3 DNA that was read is TGTGCCAGCCTTCGGACAGGGGGAGTGAACACTGAA.

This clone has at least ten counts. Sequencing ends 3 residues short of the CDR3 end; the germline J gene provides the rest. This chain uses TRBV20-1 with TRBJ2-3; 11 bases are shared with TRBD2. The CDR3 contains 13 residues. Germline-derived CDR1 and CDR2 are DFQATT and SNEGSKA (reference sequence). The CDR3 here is CSASIAGGPPQYF. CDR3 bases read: TGCAGTGCTTCCATAGCGGGAGGGCCCCCG.

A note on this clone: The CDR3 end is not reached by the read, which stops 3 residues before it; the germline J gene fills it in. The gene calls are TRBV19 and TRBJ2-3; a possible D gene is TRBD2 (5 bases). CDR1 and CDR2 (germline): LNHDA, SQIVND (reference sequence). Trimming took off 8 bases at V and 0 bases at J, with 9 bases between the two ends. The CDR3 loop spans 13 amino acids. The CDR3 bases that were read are TGTGCCAGTGGTCAGCGGAGCACAGATACG. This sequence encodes CASGQRSTDT. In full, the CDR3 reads CASGQRSTDTQYF.

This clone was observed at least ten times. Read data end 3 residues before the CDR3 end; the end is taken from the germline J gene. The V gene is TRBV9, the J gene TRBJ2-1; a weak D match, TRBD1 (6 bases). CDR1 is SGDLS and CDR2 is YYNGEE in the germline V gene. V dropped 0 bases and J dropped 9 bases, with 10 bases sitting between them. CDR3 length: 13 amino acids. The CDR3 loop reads CASSVDQGTEQFF. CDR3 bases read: TGTGCCAGCAGCGTAGATCAGGGGACTGAG.

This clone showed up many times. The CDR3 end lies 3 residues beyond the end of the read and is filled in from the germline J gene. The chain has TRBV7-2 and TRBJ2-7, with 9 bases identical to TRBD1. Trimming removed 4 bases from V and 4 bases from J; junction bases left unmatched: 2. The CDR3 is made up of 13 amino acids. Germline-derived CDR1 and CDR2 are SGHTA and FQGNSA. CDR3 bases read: TGTGCCAGCAGCTCACAGGGGGCGTACGAG. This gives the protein CASSSQGAYE. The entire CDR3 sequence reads CASSSQGAYEQYF.